The 14 T cell receptor beta chains below all came from one sample that was sequenced in a study of blood T cell repertoires in COVID-19 (dated by TCRdb to between 2020 and 2021). Library prep was done by the immunoSEQ multiplex PCR assay. The table comes from immuneACCESS by way of TCRdb, which keeps in-frame sequences with V and J called. Part of the clones is missing from these tables; in studies checked, under half for an unresolved V gene and the rest for unknown reasons. The sample has 140,000 to 150,000 clones on record, approximately 84% of them singletons. The top ten constitute 1.9% of the sample. Sequencing input: peripheral blood. These receptors came from a woman between 55 and 75 years old with acute or convalescent COVID-19.

The chain couples TRBV5-1 to TRBJ2-1; 8 nucleotides line up with TRBD2. The length of the CDR3 is 14 residues. CDR1 and CDR2 from the germline V gene are SGHRS and YFSETQ. Trimming took 3 bases from V and 8 from J; bases not matched to a gene: 7. The CDR3 protein is CASSWGTSSDEQFF. Here the CDR3 DNA reads TGCGCCAGCAGCTGGGGGACTAGTTCCGATGAGCAGTTCTTC.

V and J are TRBV7-2 and TRBJ2-7, with 9 positions matching TRBD2. This CDR3 is built from 15 residues. Germline-derived CDR1 and CDR2 are SGHTA and FQGNSA. Trimming cost V 4 bases and J 5 bases; bases outside gene matches: 9. CDR3: CASSSYPLAGHEQYF. The CDR3 bases are TGTGCCAGCAGCTCCTACCCACTAGCGGGTCACGAGCAGTACTTC. Full variable domain (missing parts from reference TRBV7-2 and TRBJ2-7): GAGVSQSPSNKVTEKGKDVELRCDPISGHTALYWYRQSLGQGLEFLIYFQGNSAPDKSGLPSDRFSAERTGGSVSTLTIQRTQQEDSAVYLCASSSYPLAGHEQYFGPGTRLTVT.

J is TRBJ1-6 and V is TRBV16, with D possibly TRBD1 on 6 matching bases. V was trimmed by 2 bases and J by 8 bases, leaving 16 bases between them. CDR1 and CDR2 from the germline V gene are KGHSY and FQNENV. The CDR3 has 16 amino acids. The CDR3 reads CASSQRAGTKDSPLHF. As DNA, the CDR3 is TGTGCCAGCAGCCAAAGAGCCGGGACAAAGGATTCACCCCTCCACTTT.

This sequence joins TRBV27 and TRBJ1-3; TRBD1 matches 10 bases. The CDR3 runs 18 residues. The germline V gene has CDR1 MNHEY and CDR2 SMNVEV (reference sequence). V shed 5 bases, J shed 1 base, and the junction held 11 bases outside the gene matches. CDR3 amino acids: CASSPRTGGGGSGNTIYF. In DNA form, the CDR3 reads TGTGCCAGCAGTCCCCGGACAGGGGGTGGGGGGTCTGGAAACACCATATATTTT.

The V and J genes are TRBV10-1 and TRBJ2-3; no clear D. Per the germline V gene, CDR1 is WNHNN and CDR2 is SYGVQD (reference sequence). V was clipped by 3 bases and J by 1 base, with 11 bases between them. The CDR3 has 15 amino acids. In nucleotides, the CDR3 is TGCGCCAGCAGTGATGATGCGCAGGGCACAGATACGCAGTATTTT. Its translation is CASSDDAQGTDTQYF.

The gene calls are TRBV28 and TRBJ1-1; D is perhaps TRBD1 (5 bases). Germline CDR1 and CDR2: MDHEN and SYDVKM. This CDR3 comprises 15 residues. V was clipped by 6 bases and J by 0 bases, with 14 bases between them. CDR3: CASSPGGLMNTEAFF. The CDR3, as DNA: TGTGCCAGCAGCCCCGGGGGACTGATGAACACTGAAGCTTTCTTT.

The J gene is TRBJ2-7, the V gene TRBV6-4; 9 bases are a match to TRBD2. This CDR3 spans 15 amino acids. V lost 3 bases, J lost 0 bases, and 3 bases stayed unmatched. Germline CDR1 and CDR2: MRHNA and SNTAGT. CDR3 nucleotides: TGTGCCAGCAGTGATAAAGCGGGGGGCTCCTACGAGCAGTACTTC. It translates to CASSDKAGGSYEQYF.

The chain couples TRBV6-5 to TRBJ2-1; 7 nucleotides agree with TRBD1. Trimming cost V 7 bases and J 6 bases; bases outside gene matches: 6. Germline CDR1 and CDR2: MNHEY and SVGAGI. CDR3 length equals 13 residues. The CDR3 coding sequence is TGTGCCAGCATCAGGGGGAGTCGCAATGAGCAGTTCTTC. Encoded protein: CASIRGSRNEQFF.

The rearrangement uses TRBV7-9 and TRBJ2-5; 9 bases map to TRBD1. Germline trimming cut 5 bases from V and 5 bases from J; bases unmatched to any gene: 6. Germline loops: CDR1 SEHNR, CDR2 FQNEAQ (reference sequence). CDR3 length: 14 residues. The CDR3 sequence is CASSPTGGAETQYF. The DNA of the CDR3 is TGTGCCAGCAGCCCTACAGGGGGCGCTGAGACCCAGTACTTC.

CDR3 bases: TGTGCCAGCAGTCATCCTAGCGGAAACACAGATACGCAGTATTTT. It yields the protein CASSHPSGNTDTQYF. The V call is TRBV5-4, the J call TRBJ2-3, with TRBD2 matching over 7 bases. Trimming at V came to 5 bases and at J to 2 bases, leaving 8 bases not matched to a gene. The length of the CDR3 is 15 residues. Looked up from germline, CDR1 is SGHNT and CDR2 is YYREEE (reference sequence).

V and J are TRBV10-3 and TRBJ1-3; 7 nucleotides agree with TRBD1. Germline CDR1 ENHRY, CDR2 SYGVKD. The CDR3 is 17 residues long. V lost 2 bases and J lost 0; bases outside the gene matches: 7. Written as DNA, the CDR3 is TGTGCCATCAGTGAGAGGGACAGCGATTACTCTGGAAACACCATATATTTT. This gives the protein CAISERDSDYSGNTIYF.

This clone was observed a few times. The genes are TRBV5-1 and TRBJ2-7; 9 bases are a match to TRBD1. Trimming at V came to 5 bases and at J to 7 bases, leaving 10 bases not matched to a gene. Germline V gene lookup returns CDR1 SGHRS and CDR2 YFSETQ. This CDR3 is 14 amino acids long. The CDR3 sequence: CASRDGTGSTEQYF. CDR3 nucleotide sequence: TGCGCCAGCAGGGATGGGACAGGGTCAACGGAGCAGTACTTC.

The V and J genes are TRBV5-6 and TRBJ1-1; 10 bases line up with TRBD1. Trimming took 5 bases from V and 4 from J; bases not matched to a gene: 5. CDR3 length: 14 residues. The germline gives CDR1 SGHDT, CDR2 YYEEEE. CDR3 coding DNA: TGTGCCAGCAGGGGGACAGGGGTGGGCACTGAAGCTTTCTTT. Amino acid sequence: CASRGTGVGTEAFF. Using reference TRBV5-6 and TRBJ1-1 for the parts outside the CDR3, the full variable domain is DAGVTQSPTHLIKTRGQQVTLRCSPKSGHDTVSWYQQALGQGPQFIFQYYEEEERQRGNFPDRFSGHQFPNYSSELNVNALLLGDSALYLCASRGTGVGTEAFFGQGTRLTVV.

This chain joins TRBV30 and TRBJ2-3; weak D call: TRBD1 (6 bases). CDR3 length: 15 amino acids. From germline, CDR1 is GTSNPN and CDR2 SVGIG (reference sequence). V was shortened by 4 bases and J by 0 bases, with 14 bases between the two germline ends. Here the CDR3 reads CAWTPGTTSTDTQYF. CDR3 nucleotide sequence: TGTGCCTGGACCCCCGGGACAACAAGCACAGATACGCAGTATTTT. Full variable domain (outside the CDR3, taken from reference TRBV30 and TRBJ2-3): SQTIHQWPATLVQPVGSPLSLECTVEGTSNPNLYWYRQAAGRGLQLLFYSVGIGQISSEVPQNLSASRPQDRQFILSSKKLLLSDSGFYLCAWTPGTTSTDTQYFGPGTRLTVL.